Each of the 6 T cell receptor beta chains below was sequenced from the same sample in a study of human T cells and chemical hapten exposure. Described time point: patch test 2, 6 weeks after DPC sensitization. Treatment given: therapeutic diphenylcyclopropenone sensitization with weekly scalp DPC. TCRdb reprocessed the RACE reads via MiXCR and lists one record per CDR3 protein. The table shows roughly 92,000 distinct CDR3 sequences, with 11% occurring only once. The material was whole blood, obtained in connection with sensitization to the hapten diphenylcyclopropenone (DPC). These receptors all come from a woman in her thirties or forties with alopecia areata. Some clones in this sample may be carry-over from other donors' samples.

This clonotype was counted many times. The genes are TRBV12-5 and TRBJ1-5; 9 bases map to TRBD1. This CDR3 contains 16 residues. V was clipped by 6 bases and J by 6 bases; unmatched bases: 12. The germline CDR1 and CDR2 sequences are LGHNT and FRNRAP. CDR3 protein: CASGQGTGLPSQPQHF. CDR3 nucleotide sequence: TGTGCTAGTGGCCAGGGGACAGGGTTACCCAGTCAGCCCCAGCATTTT.

The rearrangement links TRBV10-3 to TRBJ2-7; tentatively, D is TRBD2 (6 bases). This CDR3 spans 13 amino acids. CDR1 and CDR2 (germline): ENHRY, SYGVKD. Between the trimmed V and J ends, which lost 5 bases and 0 bases, there was a span of 8 bases. CDR3 sequence reads: CAISRGGSYEQYF. The CDR3 DNA reads TGTGCCATCAGTCGGGGAGGCTCCTACGAGCAGTACTTC.

This clonotype was counted a few times. The CDR3 nucleotides read TGTGCCAGCAGCCAAGAAACCAGCTCCTATAATTCACCCCTCCACTTT. Its protein is CASSQETSSYNSPLHF. The V and J genes are TRBV3-1 and TRBJ1-6; D is ambiguous. The CDR3 runs to 16 residues. V dropped 0 bases and J dropped 0 bases, with 6 bases sitting between them. Per germline, CDR1 LGHDT and CDR2 YNNKEL (reference sequence).

In this sample, this clonotype turned up many times. This rearrangement joins TRBV20-1 to TRBJ2-7; perhaps D is TRBD1 or TRBD2 (5 bases each). The CDR3 is made up of 16 amino acids. CDR1 DFQATT and CDR2 SNEGSKA come from the germline V gene (reference sequence). V dropped 1 base and J dropped 4 bases, with 20 bases sitting between them. The CDR3 region has the DNA TGCAGTGCTAGAGTGACGGGGACCACCTTACATTACGAGCAGTACTTC. Protein product: CSARVTGTTLHYEQYF.

This clonotype appeared a few times. The V call is TRBV2, the J call TRBJ2-2; D is possibly TRBD1 or TRBD2 (5 bases each). Trimming stripped 0 bases from V and 2 bases from J, with 10 bases between. The CDR3 contains 16 residues. Germline CDR1 reads SNHLY; CDR2 reads FYNNEI. CDR3 sequence reads: CASSEAGTVNTGELFF. The DNA for the CDR3 is TGTGCCAGCAGTGAAGCTGGGACGGTTAACACCGGGGAGCTGTTTTTT.

The CDR3 reads CASSLGLSVYGYTF. In DNA form, the CDR3 reads TGTGCCAGCAGCTTAGGCTTGTCAGTCTATGGCTACACCTTC. J is TRBJ1-2 and V is TRBV7-2; D is ambiguous. The CDR3 sequence is 14 residues long. Germline CDR1 SGHTA, CDR2 FQGNSA. V gave up 1 base and J gave up 4 bases, with 10 bases separating them.